This paragraph reports one TCR beta chain. What it binds is not known. There are 12 residues in the CDR3. The germline CDR1 and CDR2 sequences are SGHRS and YFSETQ. Trimming left V 5 bases short and J 6 bases short, with 12 bases between. These data originate in a study of a mutant IDH1 vaccine in newly diagnosed glioma. Study-level results: The authors found pseudoprogression apparently unrelated to changes in top peripheral T cell clonotypes.

As to time point: baseline, week 1 (first vaccination visit). Treatment noted: pre-vaccination baseline after standard-of-care therapy. The method was immunoSEQ multiplex PCR; TCRdb's version includes in-frame clones alone and lacks a portion of them. The profile shows about 98,000 clones, 80% to 90% of them singletons. The sample in question was PBMCs, obtained from a glioma patient treated with radiotherapy, temozolomide or both. The V and J genes are TRBV5-1 and TRBJ2-7, with D possibly matching TRBD1 (5 bases). The source is a woman aged 50 to 65 with glioma. The CDR3 spells CASRTDFFEQYF. CDR3 DNA: TGCGCCAGCAGGACAGATTTCTTCGAGCAGTACTTC.